The entry that follows covers one T cell receptor (beta chain) sequence. The entry originates in a study of regulatory T cells in long-lasting Graves disease. In the study overall: Over 5 years of antithyroid drugs with positive TSH receptor antibodies was taken to mean persistent Graves' disease.

The CDR3 extends over 15 amino acids. V lost 8 bases, J lost 1 base, and 17 bases lay in between. Germline V gene sequence: CDR1 SEHNR, CDR2 FQNEAQ (reference sequence). HTBI primers from iRepertoire and Arm-PCR of CDR3 regions yielded the TCR beta libraries. One entry per CDR3 protein, called by TCRdb with MiXCR from the multiplex PCR reads. The table has roughly 400,000 distinct CDR3 sequences, less than 25% seen once. The time point is: persistent/refractory GD, antithyroid drugs over 5 years with positive TRAb. The TCR library was prepared using RNA isolated from PBMCs. The patients were drawn from one endocrinology department in Xi'an, China.

This rearrangement joins TRBV7-9 to TRBJ1-1; D uncertain. The origin of this receptor is a female donor with Graves disease. The sequencing used peripheral blood mononuclear cells (PBMCs), collected when the disease was refractory, from a patient treated with antithyroid drugs. As DNA, the CDR3 is TGTGCCAGCCTCGCGGGGAGTCAGGCGAACACTGAAGCTTTCTTT. The encoded protein is CASLAGSQANTEAFF.